Each of the 11 T cell receptor beta chains below was sequenced from the same sample in a study of T cell responses to AZD1222 COVID-19 vaccine. Profiled with immunoSEQ multiplex PCR; TCRdb holds only in-frame clones, not every one. The sample has tens of thousands of clones, 80% to 90% seen once; the top ten hold under 30%. Here the sequenced sample was peripheral blood, taken on day 0 of AZD1222 vaccination. The source is an adult in good health.

This chain joins TRBV3-1 (or the pseudogene TRBV3-2) and TRBJ2-2; a weak D match, TRBD2 (5 bases). The CDR3 spans 15 residues. Trimming took 3 bases from V and 2 from J, leaving 10 bases between them. Germline loops: CDR1 LGHDT, CDR2 YNNKEL (reference sequence). The CDR3 DNA reads as TGTGCCAGCAGCCATTCTAGCTTAAACACCGGGGAGCTGTTTTTT. Translation: CASSHSSLNTGELFF.

The chain couples TRBV6-2 or TRBV6-3 to TRBJ2-6; D is perhaps TRBD1 (5 bases). Trimming stripped 3 bases from V and 2 bases from J, with 20 bases between. The CDR3 runs 19 residues. CDR1 is MNHEY, CDR2 SVGEGT, per germline. The CDR3 nucleotides are TGTGCCAGCAGTTATATATTAGGGGTTGGGATGGCTGGGGCCAACGTCCTGACTTTC. Encoded protein: CASSYILGVGMAGANVLTF.

This sequence joins TRBV28 and TRBJ1-5; D unclear. Trimming cost V 5 bases and J 4 bases, with 12 bases left between them. Germline CDR1 is MDHEN and CDR2 is SYDVKM. The CDR3 has 14 residues. CDR3 region: CASSIRSWNQPQHF. The CDR3 nucleotides are TGTGCCAGCAGTATCCGTTCTTGGAATCAGCCCCAGCATTTT.

This clone was picked up one time. The V gene is TRBV7-8, the J gene TRBJ1-3; D gene ambiguous. From germline, CDR1 is SGHVS and CDR2 FQNEAQ. This CDR3 spans 14 amino acids. With 2 bases removed from V and 0 bases from J, the gap between germline ends came to 5 bases. CDR3 region: CASSLQYSGNTIYF. The CDR3 DNA follows: TGTGCCAGCAGCTTACAGTACTCTGGAAACACCATATATTTT.

There are a few counts of this clone. The chain combines TRBV7-6 with TRBJ2-3; 8 bases align to TRBD2. Per the germline V gene, CDR1 is SGHVS and CDR2 is FNYEAQ. V lost 6 bases, J lost 6 bases, and 14 bases stayed unmatched. CDR3 length equals 16 residues. The CDR3 DNA reads as TGTGCCAGCAGGCCCTCGGGGGCGGGGGGCTGGGATACGCAGTATTTT. Translating it yields CASRPSGAGGWDTQYF.

The rearrangement uses TRBV28 and TRBJ1-2; D remains ambiguous. The germline V and J ends were trimmed by 7 bases and 0 bases, with 6 bases remaining between them. The CDR3 has 12 amino acids. CDR1 and CDR2 from the germline V gene are MDHEN and SYDVKM. CDR3 sequence reads: CASMQANYGYTF. In nucleotides, the CDR3 is TGTGCCAGCATGCAAGCTAACTATGGCTACACCTTC.

V usage is TRBV11-1 and J usage is TRBJ2-7, with TRBD2 as a possible D gene (6 bases). The germline V gene encodes CDR1 SGHAT and CDR2 FQDESV (reference sequence). The CDR3 totals 12 residues. V lost 5 bases to trimming and J lost 3 bases, with 8 bases between them. CDR3: CASSGDFYEQYF. The DNA for the CDR3 is TGTGCCAGCAGCGGGGACTTCTACGAGCAGTACTTC.

This clone was found a few times. J is TRBJ1-6 and V is TRBV28; D is undetermined. Germline lookup yields CDR1 MDHEN and CDR2 SYDVKM. V shed 7 bases and J shed 9 bases, with 16 bases lying between them. There are 14 residues in the CDR3. The CDR3 region has the DNA TGTGCCAGCAATCAACCCCAAGTTCGTTCACCCCTCCACTTT. This gives the protein CASNQPQVRSPLHF.

The rearrangement joins TRBV15 to TRBJ2-3, with TRBD2 matching over 10 bases. The V gene's germline CDR1 is LNHNV and CDR2 YYDKDF (reference sequence). The CDR3 length is 16 residues. The V and J ends lost 3 bases and 3 bases, in that order; junction bases with no gene match: 6. The CDR3 DNA is TGTGCCACCAGCAGGCCTCTAGCGGGGGATACAGATACGCAGTATTTT. Its translation is CATSRPLAGDTDTQYF. Full variable domain (outside the CDR3, taken from reference TRBV15 and TRBJ2-3): DAMVIQNPRYQVTQFGKPVTLSCSQTLNHNVMYWYQQKSSQAPKLLFHYYDKDFNNEADTPDNFQSRRPNTSFCFLDIRSPGLGDTAMYLCATSRPLAGDTDTQYFGPGTRLTVL.

The J gene is TRBJ1-6, the V gene TRBV9, with a tentative D call TRBD1 (5 bases). Trimming took 3 bases from V and 4 from J, leaving 14 bases between them. This CDR3 contains 16 residues. Germline CDR1 is SGDLS and CDR2 is YYNGEE. The CDR3 coding sequence is TGTGCCAGCAGCGCTAAAAGGGGCCTGTATAATTCACCCCTCCACTTT. This gives the protein CASSAKRGLYNSPLHF.

This chain uses TRBV2 with TRBJ1-1; D remains unclear. Germline values: CDR1 SNHLY, CDR2 FYNNEI. Trimming cost V 8 bases and J 1 base, with 8 bases left between them. CDR3 length equals 12 residues. DNA for the CDR3: TGTGCCAGCCGGGATGGGAACACTGAAGCTTTCTTT. Translated: CASRDGNTEAFF.